This TCR beta chain was recorded in a study of beta chain features in type 1 diabetes. In all sorted populations, purity surpassed 95%. Isolated RNA was reverse transcribed in full, so expressed TCRB transcripts were sequenced. The assay was immunoSEQ multiplex PCR, and TCRdb's table has in-frame clones only and misses some. Of some 500,000 clones in the sample, about an eighth were seen once. Points from the study as a whole: Type 1 diabetes patients showed a moderate but significant shortening of TCRB CDR3s in all four CD4+ subsets. Reads derived from cDNA could over-represent cells showing high TCR expression. The naive, central memory and Treg TCRB repertoires of patients appeared to be more similar to one another than those of healthy donors.

V lost 3 bases to trimming and J lost 4 bases, with 7 bases between them. The CDR3 runs 13 residues. Germline-derived CDR1 and CDR2 are SGHTA and FQGNSA. For this clone: Its antigen is currently unknown.

This chain joins TRBV7-2 and TRBJ2-4, with D perhaps matching TRBD1 (5 bases). Sample: naive CD4+ T cells from blood. This TCR came from a woman aged 18-30 years in good health. CDR3 bases: TGTGCCAGCAGCTTCGACAGAAAAAACATTCAGTACTTC. It codes for CASSFDRKNIQYF.